This TCR beta chain was identified in a study of neurological immune-mediated disorders. Synthesis of cDNA was performed by 5'RACE using 10-nucleotide random UMIs. TCRdb ran MiXCR on the 5' RACE reads and lists one entry per CDR3 protein. The data contain 42,000 or so distinct CDR3 sequences, 2.5% of them singletons. This clonotype was seen many times. This CDR3 comprises 16 residues. The germline CDR1 and CDR2 sequences are ENHRY and SYGVKD. V gave up 0 bases and J gave up 8 bases; unmatched junction bases: 10. The clonotype comes from a man younger than 45 with multiple sclerosis. The specimen sequenced was PBMCs. The V call is TRBV10-3, the J call TRBJ1-2; 9 bases match TRBD1. The CDR3, as DNA: TGTGCCATCAGTGAGTCTTCGGGACAGGGCCGTTCAGGCTACACCTTC. Translating gives CAISESSGQGRSGYTF.